What follows is one T cell receptor beta chain and its context. The sample belongs to a study of blood T cell repertoires in COVID-19. Across 20 to 25 US areas, participants ranged in age from roughly 18 to 95 years. This table comes from immunoSEQ multiplex PCR, and its TCRdb copy is limited to in-frame clones, with some not included. The repertoire holds around 300,000 clones, nearly 90% seen once, with about 1.7% in the top ten. Trimming stripped 3 bases from V and 3 bases from J, with 11 bases between. CDR1 and CDR2 (germline): SGHDN, FVKESK. This CDR3 spans 14 amino acids. Sequencing input: PBMCs or T cells enriched from blood (not recorded which). This rearrangement joins TRBV14 to TRBJ1-1; tentatively, D is TRBD1 (5 bases). The sequence came from a woman younger than 30 with acute COVID-19. As DNA, the CDR3 is TGTGCCAGCAGCCAGACGGGGGGATACACTGAAGCTTTCTTT. This sequence encodes CASSQTGGYTEAFF.